The next 3 T cell receptor beta chains were all read from a single sample in a study of T cell responses to AZD1222 COVID-19 vaccine. Libraries were prepared by immunoSEQ multiplex PCR; TCRdb keeps only in-frame clonotypes and omits some of them. Of over 110,000 clones listed, approximately 93% are singletons. The input for sequencing was peripheral blood, taken after recovery from COVID-19. These receptors all come from an adult who had recovered from COVID-19.

The rearrangement uses TRBV3-1 (or the pseudogene TRBV3-2) and TRBJ2-7; weak D call: TRBD1 (5 bases). The CDR3 runs 14 residues. Germline lookup yields CDR1 LGHDT and CDR2 YNNKEL (reference sequence). V dropped 0 bases and J dropped 7 bases, with 13 bases sitting between them. The CDR3 here is CASSQEWQGREQYF. CDR3 DNA sequence: TGTGCCAGCAGCCAAGAGTGGCAGGGTAGGGAGCAGTACTTC.

This clone appeared once. V and J are TRBV9 and TRBJ2-5; possibly TRBD1 or TRBD2 for D (6 bases each). The germline V gene has CDR1 SGDLS and CDR2 YYNGEE. This CDR3 is built from 18 residues. The germline V and J ends were trimmed by 0 bases and 2 bases, with 20 bases remaining between them. This chain's CDR3 is CASSVAPGGRAQQETQYF. The DNA for the CDR3 is TGTGCCAGCAGCGTAGCCCCCGGGGGCCGTGCCCAGCAAGAGACCCAGTACTTC.

The chain uses TRBV20-1 and TRBJ2-3; D gene unclear. The CDR3 consists of 11 residues. The V gene's germline CDR1 is DFQATT and CDR2 SNEGSKA (reference sequence). The V gene lost 4 bases and the J gene lost 5 bases, with 7 bases spanning the gap. This CDR3 is CSATFVDTQYF. Written as DNA, the CDR3 is TGCAGTGCTACCTTCGTAGATACGCAGTATTTT.